These T cell receptor beta chains were read from a single sample in a study of CD8 T cells in Susac syndrome. One entry per CDR3 protein, called by TCRdb with MiXCR from the immunoSEQ multiplex PCR reads. This sample has more than 100,000 distinct CDR3 sequences, with approximately 79% found just once. The material sequenced was CD8+ T cells from PBMCs. Receptors originate from a human donor with multiple sclerosis. CDR3s include the opening cysteine and the closing phenylalanine or tryptophan.

cdr3_aa j_call v_call
CASRLLAGGYNEQFF TRBJ2-1 TRBV19
CASSLLEGEIGTDTQYF TRBJ2-3 TRBV27
CASSEKGGLTGYTF TRBJ1-2 TRBV25-1
CSARPYGRGGAHEQFF TRBJ2-1 TRBV20-1
CASSLRTGGTGELFF TRBJ2-2 TRBV5-1
CASSQQSLRGSPLHF TRBJ1-6 TRBV4-1
CASSPGFASTDTQYF TRBJ2-3 TRBV3-1
CASSLGTGGNEQFF TRBJ2-1 TRBV7-9
CASSFGQGVTYEQYF TRBJ2-7 TRBV11-2
CASSILGAMGFGYTF TRBJ1-2 TRBV27
CASSHRLAGDNEQFF TRBJ2-1 TRBV4-1
CASSFGGRRELFF TRBJ2-2 TRBV5-8
CASSQDLSSYNEQFF TRBJ2-1 TRBV4-3
CAWSPREAGELFF TRBJ2-2 TRBV30
CASSLSGRLANTGELFF TRBJ2-2 TRBV7-8
CASSLEGTSGYNEQFF TRBJ2-1 TRBV7-9